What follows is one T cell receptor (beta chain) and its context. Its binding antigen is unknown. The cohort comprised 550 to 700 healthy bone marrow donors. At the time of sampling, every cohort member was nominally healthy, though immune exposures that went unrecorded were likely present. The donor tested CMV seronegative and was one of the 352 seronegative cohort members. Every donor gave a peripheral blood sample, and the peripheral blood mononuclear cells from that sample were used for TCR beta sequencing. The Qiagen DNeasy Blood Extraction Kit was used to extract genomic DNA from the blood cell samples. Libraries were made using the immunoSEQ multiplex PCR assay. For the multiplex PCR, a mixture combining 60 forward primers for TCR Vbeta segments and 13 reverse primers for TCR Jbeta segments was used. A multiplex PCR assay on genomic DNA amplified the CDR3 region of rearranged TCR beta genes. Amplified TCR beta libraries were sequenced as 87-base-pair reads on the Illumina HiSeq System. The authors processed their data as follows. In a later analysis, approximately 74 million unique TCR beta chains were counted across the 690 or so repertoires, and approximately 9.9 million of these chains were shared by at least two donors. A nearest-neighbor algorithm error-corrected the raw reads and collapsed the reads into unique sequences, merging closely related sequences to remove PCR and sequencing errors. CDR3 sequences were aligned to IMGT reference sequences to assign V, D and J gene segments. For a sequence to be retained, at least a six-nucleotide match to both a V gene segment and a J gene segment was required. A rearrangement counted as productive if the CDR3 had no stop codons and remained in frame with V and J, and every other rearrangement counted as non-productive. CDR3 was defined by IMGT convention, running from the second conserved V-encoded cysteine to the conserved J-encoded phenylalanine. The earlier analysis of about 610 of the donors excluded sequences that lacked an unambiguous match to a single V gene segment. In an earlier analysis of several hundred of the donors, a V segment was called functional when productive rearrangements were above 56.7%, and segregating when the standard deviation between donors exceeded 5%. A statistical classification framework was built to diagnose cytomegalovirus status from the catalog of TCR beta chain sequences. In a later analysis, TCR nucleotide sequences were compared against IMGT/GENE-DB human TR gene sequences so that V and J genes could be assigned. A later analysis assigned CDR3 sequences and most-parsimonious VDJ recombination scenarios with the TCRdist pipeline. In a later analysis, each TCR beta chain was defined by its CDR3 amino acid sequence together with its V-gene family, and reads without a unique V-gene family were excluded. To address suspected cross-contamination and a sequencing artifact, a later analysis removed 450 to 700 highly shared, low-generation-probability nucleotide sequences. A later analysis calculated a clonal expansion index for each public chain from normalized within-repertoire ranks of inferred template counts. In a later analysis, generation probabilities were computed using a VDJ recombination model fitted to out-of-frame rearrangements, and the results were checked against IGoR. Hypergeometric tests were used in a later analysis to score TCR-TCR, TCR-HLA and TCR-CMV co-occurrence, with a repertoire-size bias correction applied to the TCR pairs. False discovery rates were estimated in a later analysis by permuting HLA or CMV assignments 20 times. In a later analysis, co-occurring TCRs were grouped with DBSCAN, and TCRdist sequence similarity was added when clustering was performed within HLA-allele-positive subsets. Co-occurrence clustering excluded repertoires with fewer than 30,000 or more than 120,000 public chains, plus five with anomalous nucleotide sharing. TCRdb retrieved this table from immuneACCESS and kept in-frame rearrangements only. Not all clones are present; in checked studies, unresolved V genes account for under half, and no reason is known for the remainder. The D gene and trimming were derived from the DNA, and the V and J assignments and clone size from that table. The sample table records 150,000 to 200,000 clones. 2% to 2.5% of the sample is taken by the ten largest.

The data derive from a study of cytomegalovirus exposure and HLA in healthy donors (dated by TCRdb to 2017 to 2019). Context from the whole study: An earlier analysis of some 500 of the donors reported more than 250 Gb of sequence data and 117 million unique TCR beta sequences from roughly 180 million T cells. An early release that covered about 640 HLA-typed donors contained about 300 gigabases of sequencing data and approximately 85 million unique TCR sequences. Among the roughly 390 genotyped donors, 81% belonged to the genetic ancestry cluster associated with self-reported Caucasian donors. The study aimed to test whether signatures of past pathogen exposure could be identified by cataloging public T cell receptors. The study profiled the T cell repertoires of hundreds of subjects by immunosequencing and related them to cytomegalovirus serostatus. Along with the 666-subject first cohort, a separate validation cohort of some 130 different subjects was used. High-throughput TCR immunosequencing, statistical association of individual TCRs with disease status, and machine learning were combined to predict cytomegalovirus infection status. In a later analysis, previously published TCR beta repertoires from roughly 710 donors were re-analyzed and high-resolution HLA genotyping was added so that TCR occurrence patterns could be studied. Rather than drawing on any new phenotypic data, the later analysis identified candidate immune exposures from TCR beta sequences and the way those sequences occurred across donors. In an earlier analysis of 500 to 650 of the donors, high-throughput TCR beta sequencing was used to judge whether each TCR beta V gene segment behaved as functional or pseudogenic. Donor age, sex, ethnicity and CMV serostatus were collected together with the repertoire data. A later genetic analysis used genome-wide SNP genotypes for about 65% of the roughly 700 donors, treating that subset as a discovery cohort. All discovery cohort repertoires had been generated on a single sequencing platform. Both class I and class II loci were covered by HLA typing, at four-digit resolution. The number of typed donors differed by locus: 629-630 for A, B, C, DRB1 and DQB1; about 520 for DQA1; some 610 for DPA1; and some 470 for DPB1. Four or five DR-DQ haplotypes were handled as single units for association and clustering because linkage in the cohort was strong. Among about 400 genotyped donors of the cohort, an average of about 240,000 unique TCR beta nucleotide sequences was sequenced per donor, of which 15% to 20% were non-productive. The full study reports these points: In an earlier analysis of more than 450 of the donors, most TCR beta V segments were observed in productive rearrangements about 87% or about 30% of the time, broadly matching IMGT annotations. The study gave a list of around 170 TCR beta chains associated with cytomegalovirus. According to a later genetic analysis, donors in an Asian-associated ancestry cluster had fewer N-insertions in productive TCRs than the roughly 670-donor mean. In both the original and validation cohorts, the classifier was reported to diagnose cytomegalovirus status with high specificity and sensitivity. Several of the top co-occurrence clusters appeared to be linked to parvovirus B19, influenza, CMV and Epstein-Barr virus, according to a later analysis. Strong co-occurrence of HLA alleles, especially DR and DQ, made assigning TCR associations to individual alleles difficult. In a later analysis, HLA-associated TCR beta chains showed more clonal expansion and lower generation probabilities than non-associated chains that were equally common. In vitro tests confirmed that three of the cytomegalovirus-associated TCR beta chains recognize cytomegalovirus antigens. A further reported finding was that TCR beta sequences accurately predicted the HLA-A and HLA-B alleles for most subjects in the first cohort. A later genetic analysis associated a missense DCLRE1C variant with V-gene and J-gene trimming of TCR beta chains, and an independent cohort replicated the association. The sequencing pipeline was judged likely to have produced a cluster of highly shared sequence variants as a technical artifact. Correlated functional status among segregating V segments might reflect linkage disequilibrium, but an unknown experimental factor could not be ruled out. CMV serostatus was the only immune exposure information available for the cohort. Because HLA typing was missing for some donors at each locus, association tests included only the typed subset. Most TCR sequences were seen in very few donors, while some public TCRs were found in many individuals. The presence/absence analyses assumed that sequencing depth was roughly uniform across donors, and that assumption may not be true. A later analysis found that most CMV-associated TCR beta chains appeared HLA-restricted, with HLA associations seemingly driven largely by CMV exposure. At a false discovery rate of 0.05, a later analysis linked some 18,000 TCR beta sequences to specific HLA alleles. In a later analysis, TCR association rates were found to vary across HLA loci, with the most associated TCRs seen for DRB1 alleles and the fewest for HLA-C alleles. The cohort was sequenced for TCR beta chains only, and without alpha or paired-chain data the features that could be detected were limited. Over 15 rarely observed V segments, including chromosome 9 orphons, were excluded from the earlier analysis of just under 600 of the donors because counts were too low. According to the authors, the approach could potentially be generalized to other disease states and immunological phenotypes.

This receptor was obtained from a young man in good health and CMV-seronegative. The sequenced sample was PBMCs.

CDR3 region: CASSLGGHQHF. The sequence in DNA is TGTGCCAGCAGCTTAGGAGGTCACCAGCATTTT. In this chain, TRBV11-2 is recombined with TRBJ1-5; the D gene lacks a confident call. The cysteine opens and the phenylalanine closes a CDR3 of 11 amino acids. Of the read, only the CDR3 DNA is kept; its 33 bases are in frame from base 1. Cut back by 1 base and 12 bases, the V and J ends lie 7 bases apart. The germline V gene gives CDR1 as SGHAT and CDR2 as FQNNGV.